This T cell receptor beta chain was profiled in a study of shared clonotypes between healthy human individuals. Regarding the study as a whole: Clonotypes which were not shared had lower generation probabilities than clonotypes that all four donors shared. In a handful of donors, about 5% of naive CD4 clonotypes appeared in common.

To note about this clone: What it binds is not known.

Adult Caucasians living in Nashville, Tennessee made up all of the donors. The CDR3 extends over 14 amino acids. Germline CDR1 SNHLY, CDR2 FYNNEI. Germline trimming cut 7 bases from V and 5 bases from J; bases unmatched to any gene: 6. How the authors handled the data: Filtering of immunoSEQ junctional sequences could not match full-length read filtering. Libraries were prepared by immunoSEQ multiplex PCR; TCRdb keeps only in-frame clonotypes and omits some of them. The D gene and trimming were derived from the DNA, and the V and J assignments and clone size from that table. The sample holds over 2 million clones, approximately 90% seen once.

The chain uses TRBV2 and TRBJ1-5, with 9 bases that match TRBD1. The receptor comes from a man between 18 and 35 years old in good health. Some clones in this sample may be carry-over from other donors' samples. Sequencing input: naive CD4+ T cells from PBMCs. Stated subset: CD45RA+ positively selected. The CDR3 region has the DNA TGTGCCAGCATCCTGGACAGGGGCGATCAGCCCCAGCATTTT. Its protein product is CASILDRGDQPQHF.